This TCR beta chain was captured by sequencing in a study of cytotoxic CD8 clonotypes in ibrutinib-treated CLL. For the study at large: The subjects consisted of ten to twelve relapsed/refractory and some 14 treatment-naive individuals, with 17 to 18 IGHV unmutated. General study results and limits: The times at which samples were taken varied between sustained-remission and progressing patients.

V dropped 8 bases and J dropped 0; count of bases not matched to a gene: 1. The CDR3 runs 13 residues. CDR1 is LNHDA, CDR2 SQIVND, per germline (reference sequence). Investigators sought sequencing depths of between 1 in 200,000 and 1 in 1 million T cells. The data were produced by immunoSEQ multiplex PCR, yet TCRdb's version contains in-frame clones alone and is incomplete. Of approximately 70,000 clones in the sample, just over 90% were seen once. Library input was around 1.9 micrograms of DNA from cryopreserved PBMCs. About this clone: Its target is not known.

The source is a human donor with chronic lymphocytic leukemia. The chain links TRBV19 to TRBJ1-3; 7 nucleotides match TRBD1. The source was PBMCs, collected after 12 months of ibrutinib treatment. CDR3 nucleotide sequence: TGTGCCAGTGGGACAGCCTCTGGAAACACCATATATTTT. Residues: CASGTASGNTIYF.